The clone carrying this TCR beta chain appeared a single time. Its antigen remains unknown. The method was immunoSEQ multiplex PCR; TCRdb's version includes in-frame clones alone and lacks a portion of them. The sample lists approximately 85,000 clones, 85% to 95% occurring once. These data originate in a study of graft-versus-host responses after intestinal transplantation. Study-level background: All recipients were given anti-thymocyte globulin induction, and tacrolimus and steroids were then administered for roughly three years.

This CDR3 spans 16 amino acids. In germline, CDR1 is SEHNR, CDR2 FQNEAQ (reference sequence). V gave up 5 bases and J gave up 2 bases; unmatched junction bases: 9. Findings and limits, study-wide: In patients with graft-donor T cell macrochimerism, allograft graft-versus-host to host-versus-graft clonal ratios were high. GvH clones occurred in recipient marrow; some first appeared in ileum or blood.

V gene TRBV7-9 combines with J gene TRBJ2-3, with 8 bases that match TRBD1. The specimen was unstimulated CD8+ T cells sorted from spleen or lymph node cells, collected before transplant. The source is a human donor who was the organ donor for an intestinal transplant. The CDR3 nucleotides are TGTGCCAGCAGCGTACAGGGGGGAGAATTCACAGATACGCAGTATTTT. It encodes CASSVQGGEFTDTQYF.